This T cell receptor beta chain was captured by sequencing in a study of blood T cell repertoires in COVID-19. Study as a whole: T cells, B-cell-depleted T cells, or PBMCs supplied cDNA or gDNA.

The CDR3 spans 14 residues. V shed 3 bases, J shed 6 bases, and the junction held 4 bases outside the gene matches. CDR1 KGHSH and CDR2 LQKENI come from the germline V gene. Method: immunoSEQ multiplex PCR; TCRdb's copy keeps in-frame clones and lacks some. The top ten clones hold 3% to 4.5% of a sample with 200,000 to 300,000 clones, roughly 80% of them seen once. Sequenced input: PBMCs or T cells enriched from blood (not recorded which). The chain combines TRBV18 with TRBJ2-1; 8 positions agree with TRBD1. This TCR came from a woman aged 40 to 50 who had been exposed to COVID-19. The CDR3 DNA is TGTGCCAGCTCACCGGGGACAGGATTCAATGAGCAGTTCTTC. Protein: CASSPGTGFNEQFF.